The table lists the clone carrying this T cell receptor (beta chain) with a few counts. Germline values: CDR1 DFQATT, CDR2 SNEGSKA (reference sequence). J was trimmed by 9 bases and V by 5 bases; bases with no gene match: 20. CDR3 size: 16 residues. These data come from a study of blood T cells in healthy people across ages. Primers used in a second PCR of roughly 6 to 11 cycles were a sample-barcoded 5' primer and a J-beta primer mix. TCRdb itself ran the 5' RACE reads through MiXCR, one entry per CDR3 protein. The sample has nearly 1 million distinct CDR3 sequences, roughly 51% seen once. Sequenced material: blood. The chain has TRBV20-1 and TRBJ2-3; 7 nucleotides align to TRBD2. This TCR derives from a woman aged 55-75 years in good health. CDR3 coding DNA: TGCAGTGCTCCTGCCCCGAGGGACTACCCAAGGAACACGCAGTATTTT. This codes for CSAPAPRDYPRNTQYF.